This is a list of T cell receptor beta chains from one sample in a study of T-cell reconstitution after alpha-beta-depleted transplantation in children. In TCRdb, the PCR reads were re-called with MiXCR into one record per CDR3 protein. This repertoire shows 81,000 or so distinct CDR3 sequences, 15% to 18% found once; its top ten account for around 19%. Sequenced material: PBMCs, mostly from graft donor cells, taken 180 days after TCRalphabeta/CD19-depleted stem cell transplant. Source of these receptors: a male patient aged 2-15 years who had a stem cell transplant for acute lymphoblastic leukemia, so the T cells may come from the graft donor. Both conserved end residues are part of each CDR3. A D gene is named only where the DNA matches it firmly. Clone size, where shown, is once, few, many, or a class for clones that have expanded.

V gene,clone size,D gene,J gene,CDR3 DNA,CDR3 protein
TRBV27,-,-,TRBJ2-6,TGTGCCAGTTCTTTTTTCGGACACAGCATCTCTGGGGCCAACGTCCTGACTTTC,CASSFFGHSISGANVLTF
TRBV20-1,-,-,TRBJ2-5,TGCAGTGCTAGAGGGTGGGGGCGCAGAGGAGAGACCCAGTACTTC,CSARGWGRRGETQYF
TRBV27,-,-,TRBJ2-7,TGTGCCAGCAGTTTATCCCACTGGTCCTACGAGCAGTACTTC,CASSLSHWSYEQYF
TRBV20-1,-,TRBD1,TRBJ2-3,TGCAGTGCTAGCGAACAGGGGGCCTCAGATACGCAGTATTTT,CSASEQGASDTQYF
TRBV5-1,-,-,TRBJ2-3,TGCGCCAGCAGCGTCAGGGTGGCGGATACGCAGTATTTT,CASSVRVADTQYF
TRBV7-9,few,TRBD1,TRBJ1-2,TGTGCCAGCAGCTTAGGAGGTGGACAGGGATATGACGGCTACACCTTC,CASSLGGGQGYDGYTF
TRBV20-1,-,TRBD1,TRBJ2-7,TGCAGTGCTAGTCAAGACAGGGTCCCTATCGAGCAGTACTTC,CSASQDRVPIEQYF
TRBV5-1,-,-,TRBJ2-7,TGCGCCAGCAGCTATGACATTGGCCCGCAGTACTTC,CASSYDIGPQYF
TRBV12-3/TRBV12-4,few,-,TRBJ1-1,TGTGCCAGCAGTTTTGTTATGGGGGGCGGAGTCCCTGAAGCTTTCTTT,CASSFVMGGGVPEAFF
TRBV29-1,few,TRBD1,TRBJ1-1,TGCAGCGTTGTAGGACAGGGGTTTGAAGCTTTCTTT,CSVVGQGFEAFF
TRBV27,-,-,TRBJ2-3,TGTGCCAGCAGTTCTACTACCGGGACAACCTCGACGCAGTATTTT,CASSSTTGTTSTQYF
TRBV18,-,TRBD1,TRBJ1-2,TGTGCCAGCTCACCATACAGGGGGCTTCGGCAGACATATGGCTACACCTTC,CASSPYRGLRQTYGYTF
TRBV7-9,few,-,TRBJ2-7,TGTGCCAGCAGCTCCTCCAGGTACGAGCAGTACTTC,CASSSSRYEQYF
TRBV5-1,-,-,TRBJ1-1,TGCGCCAGCAGCTTGGAACAGGTAGATGAAGCTTTCTTT,CASSLEQVDEAFF